The following is a TCR beta chain sequence with its context. Followed over time, Seattle patients had been enrolled while infection was active. The data derive from a study of blood T cell repertoires in COVID-19. The wider study: There were acute and convalescent COVID-19 samples, and they came from the United States, Italy and Spain. The analysed material was cDNA or gDNA that came from T cells, B-cell-depleted T cells, or PBMCs.

In the authors' workflow: Reference gene primer amplification gave nucleated cell count estimates. Using immunoSEQ multiplex PCR, the repertoire was profiled, and TCRdb retains in-frame clones only, with some absent. Clone size and V and J calls were adopted from that table, with D and trimming inferred from the DNA. The table lists 200,000 to 250,000 clones, over 90% of them singletons. This CDR3 has 15 residues. V dropped 4 bases and J dropped 1; count of bases not matched to a gene: 6. Germline values: CDR1 SGHNT, CDR2 YYREEE (reference sequence). The chain is built from TRBV5-4 and TRBJ1-2; 8 nucleotides match TRBD1. This clonotype was obtained from a man aged 30 to 45 with COVID-19, enrolled during active disease. The sequencing sample was made of peripheral blood. The CDR3 protein is CASSGGQGNNYGYTF. The CDR3 region has the DNA TGTGCCAGCAGCGGCGGACAGGGAAATAACTATGGCTACACCTTC.